These 9 T cell receptor beta chains share one sample of origin, sequenced in a study of T cell responses to AZD1222 COVID-19 vaccine. Some clones are missing from TCRdb's copy, which holds only in-frame ones; the method was immunoSEQ multiplex PCR. Counted here are 95,000 to 110,000 clones, 80% to 90% occurring once; the ten biggest clones make up around 9%. The material sequenced was peripheral blood, taken on day 0 of AZD1222 vaccination. These receptors were taken from an adult in good health.

The chain has TRBV11-3 and TRBJ2-5; no clear D. The CDR3 totals 13 residues. From germline, CDR1 is SGHNT and CDR2 YENEEA. Between the trimmed V and J ends, which lost 5 bases and 2 bases, there was a span of 9 bases. CDR3 sequence: CASSPWVQETQYF. DNA for the CDR3: TGTGCCAGCAGCCCATGGGTACAAGAGACCCAGTACTTC.

V gene TRBV7-2 combines with J gene TRBJ1-2; D gene ambiguous. The germline V and J ends were trimmed by 5 bases and 2 bases, with 9 bases remaining between them. CDR3 length: 13 residues. The germline CDR1 and CDR2 sequences are SGHTA and FQGNSA. CDR3 region: CASSPDKNYGYTF. As DNA, the CDR3 is TGTGCCAGCAGCCCCGACAAGAACTATGGCTACACCTTC.

The V and J genes are TRBV27 and TRBJ1-4; 7 bases are a match to TRBD1. The CDR3 is 15 residues long. CDR1 is MNHEY and CDR2 is SMNVEV in the germline V gene (reference sequence). J lost 5 bases, V lost 5 bases, and 8 bases had no gene match. This CDR3 is CASSRSGTANEKLFF. In DNA form, the CDR3 reads TGTGCCAGCAGTCGTTCCGGGACAGCGAATGAAAAACTGTTTTTT.

The rearrangement joins TRBV29-1 to TRBJ1-2; 8 bases agree with TRBD1. Germline V gene lookup returns CDR1 SQVTM and CDR2 ANQGSEA. The length of the CDR3 is 12 residues. V lost 6 bases and J lost 8; bases outside the gene matches: 8. The CDR3 sequence: CSVDREVSGYTF. Here the CDR3 DNA reads TGCAGCGTGGACAGGGAGGTCTCGGGCTACACCTTC.

The chain joins TRBV27 to TRBJ2-1; 7 nucleotides match TRBD1. The CDR3 spans 15 residues. The V gene end was trimmed by 6 bases and the J gene end by 4 bases; junction bases not matched to a gene: 9. Per germline, CDR1 MNHEY and CDR2 SMNVEV (reference sequence). CDR3 loop: CASSTDREFYNEQFF. CDR3 sequence (DNA): TGTGCCAGCAGCACCGACAGGGAGTTTTACAATGAGCAGTTCTTC.

The rearrangement links TRBV24-1 to TRBJ1-5, with D possibly TRBD1 on 5 matching bases. The V end lost 3 bases, the J end lost 6 bases, and 5 bases lay between the germline ends. The germline gives CDR1 KGHDR, CDR2 SFDVKD. The CDR3 covers 12 residues. CDR3 DNA sequence: TGTGCCACCAGTGATGGGGGTCAGCCCCAGCATTTT. This translates into CATSDGGQPQHF.

The chain employs TRBV18 and TRBJ2-7; 11 bases match TRBD1. The CDR3 contains 15 residues. CDR1 and CDR2 from the germline V gene are KGHSH and LQKENI. Germline trimming cut 3 bases from V and 2 bases from J; bases unmatched to any gene: 3. CDR3 sequence reads: CASSPAGQGAYEQYF. CDR3 DNA sequence: TGTGCCAGCTCACCGGCGGGACAGGGGGCCTACGAGCAGTACTTC. Full variable domain (missing parts from reference TRBV18 and TRBJ2-7): NAGVMQNPRHLVRRRGQEARLRCSPMKGHSHVYWYRQLPEEGLKFMVYLQKENIIDESGMPKERFSAEFPKEGPSILRIQQVVRGDSAAYFCASSPAGQGAYEQYFGPGTRLTVT.

The CDR3 nucleotides are TGTGCCAGCAGTCGGACCTACGAGCAGTACTTC. Translating it yields CASSRTYEQYF. The chain is built from TRBV12-3 or TRBV12-4 and TRBJ2-7; no clear D gene. Trimming shortened V by 5 bases and J by 2 bases, and 4 bases separated the two germline ends. This CDR3 region has 11 residues.

The chain carries TRBV11-3 and TRBJ1-1; TRBD1 might be the D (5 bases). The CDR3 loop spans 13 amino acids. Trimming took off 5 bases at V and 11 bases at J, with 18 bases between the two ends. CDR1 SGHNT and CDR2 YENEEA come from the germline V gene. As DNA, the CDR3 is TGTGCCAGCAGCCACGGGCGGGGGTATATGGCTTTCTTT. Amino acid sequence: CASSHGRGYMAFF.